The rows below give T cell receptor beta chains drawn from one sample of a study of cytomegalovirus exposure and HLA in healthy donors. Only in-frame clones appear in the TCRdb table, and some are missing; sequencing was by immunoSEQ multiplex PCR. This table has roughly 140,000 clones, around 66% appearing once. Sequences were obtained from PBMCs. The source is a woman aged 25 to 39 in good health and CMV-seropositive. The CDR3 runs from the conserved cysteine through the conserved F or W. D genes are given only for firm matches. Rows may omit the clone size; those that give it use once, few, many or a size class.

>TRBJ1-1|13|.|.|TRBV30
CAWTVQTNTEAFF
TGTGCCTGGACCGTACAGACGAACACTGAAGCTTTCTTT
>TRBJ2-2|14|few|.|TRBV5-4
CASSAGTDTGELFF
TGTGCCAGCAGCGCCGGGACTGACACCGGGGAGCTGTTTTTT
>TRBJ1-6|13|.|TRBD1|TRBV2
CASKGQENSPLHF
TGTGCCAGCAAGGGACAGGAAAATTCACCCCTCCACTTT
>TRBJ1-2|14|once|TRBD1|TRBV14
CASSQVTGAQGYTF
TGTGCCAGCAGCCAAGTAACAGGGGCGCAAGGCTACACCTTC
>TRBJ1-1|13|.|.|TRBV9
CASSVVRNTEAFF
TGTGCCAGCAGCGTAGTCAGAAACACTGAAGCTTTCTTT
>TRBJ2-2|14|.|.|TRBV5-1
CASSWRRNTGELFF
TGCGCCAGCAGCTGGAGAAGGAACACCGGGGAGCTGTTTTTT
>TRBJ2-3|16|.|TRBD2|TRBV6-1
CASSEPPSGGDDTQYF
TGTGCCAGCAGTGAACCGCCTAGCGGGGGGGATGATACGCAGTATTTT
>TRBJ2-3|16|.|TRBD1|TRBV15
CATSRPPGQGVFNQYF
TGTGCCACCAGCAGACCTCCGGGACAGGGGGTTTTTAATCAGTATTTT
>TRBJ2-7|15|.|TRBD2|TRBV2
CASSLASGGLYEQYF
TGTGCCAGCAGTTTGGCTAGCGGGGGACTCTACGAGCAGTACTTC
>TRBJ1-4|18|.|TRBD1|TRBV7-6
CASSRGSGQGISNEKLFF
TGTGCCAGCAGCCGAGGCTCGGGACAGGGTATCTCTAATGAAAAACTGTTTTTT
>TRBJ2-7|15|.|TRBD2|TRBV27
CASSLVVQREREQYF
TGTGCCAGCAGTTTAGTAGTTCAGCGGGAGAGGGAGCAGTACTTC
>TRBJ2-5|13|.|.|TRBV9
CASSVGGRETQYF
TGTGCCAGCAGCGTGGGGGGGCGAGAGACCCAGTACTTC
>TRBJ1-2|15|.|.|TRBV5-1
CASRRDMAGGYGYTF
TGCGCCAGCAGACGGGACATGGCGGGTGGGTATGGCTACACCTTC
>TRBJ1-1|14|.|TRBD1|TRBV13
CASSILDRATEAFF
TGTGCCAGCAGCATTCTAGACAGGGCCACTGAAGCTTTCTTT
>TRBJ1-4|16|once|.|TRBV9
CASSEGYRFSFEKLFF
TGTGCCAGCAGCGAGGGTTACAGGTTCAGCTTTGAAAAACTGTTTTTT
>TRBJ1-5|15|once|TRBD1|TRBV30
CAWSPGQGAWEPQHF
TGTGCCTGGAGTCCGGGACAGGGGGCTTGGGAGCCCCAGCATTTT
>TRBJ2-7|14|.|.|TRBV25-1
CASSELAETYEQYF
TGTGCCAGCAGTGAACTCGCGGAAACCTACGAGCAGTACTTC